A single sample gave rise to the 13 T cell receptor beta chains below, sequenced in a study of T-cell reconstitution after alpha-beta-depleted transplantation in children. The library targeted TCRbeta and was prepared with unique molecular identifiers. TCRdb re-called the PCR reads with MiXCR, one entry per CDR3 protein. The data show roughly 400,000 distinct CDR3 sequences, roughly 22% seen once. Sequenced material: PBMCs from the stem cell graft donor, taken from the stem cell graft. These receptors all stem from a human donor who donated a stem cell graft to a child with acute myeloid leukemia.

V usage is TRBV7-2 and J usage is TRBJ1-1, with 10 nucleotides matching TRBD1. This CDR3 has 14 amino acids. Germline trimming cut 8 bases from V and 5 bases from J; bases unmatched to any gene: 8. CDR1 SGHTA and CDR2 FQGNSA come from the germline V gene. In nucleotides, the CDR3 is TGTGCCAGCGGCGACAGGGGGCGTAGTACTGAAGCTTTCTTT. As protein: CASGDRGRSTEAFF.

Many counts were recorded for this clonotype. The chain couples TRBV4-2 to TRBJ2-1; 7 bases match TRBD2. Trimming cost V 1 base and J 4 bases; bases outside gene matches: 7. This CDR3 contains 16 residues. In germline, CDR1 is LGHNA, CDR2 YNFKEQ. CDR3 bases: TGTGCCAGCAGCCAAGGTCGAGCGGGGAGGTACAATGAGCAGTTCTTC. Protein sequence: CASSQGRAGRYNEQFF.

This clonotype appeared many times. The gene calls are TRBV20-1 and TRBJ2-7; tentative D call: TRBD2 (5 bases). The V gene lost 5 bases and the J gene lost 3 bases, with 20 bases spanning the gap. The CDR3 runs to 15 residues. CDR1 and CDR2 (germline): DFQATT, SNEGSKA (reference sequence). CDR3 coding DNA: TGCAGTGCTGAAGGTGGAGCGGCACGGAGCTACGAGCAGTACTTC. Translation: CSAEGGAARSYEQYF.

The genes are TRBV12-3 or TRBV12-4 and TRBJ1-3, with 7 bases identical to TRBD1. The CDR3 has 16 amino acids. V shed 4 bases and J 0 bases; nucleotides not matched to a gene: 6. The CDR3 sequence: CASSWRTGSSGNTIYF. CDR3 bases: TGTGCCAGCAGTTGGCGGACAGGTTCCTCTGGAAACACCATATATTTT.

This clonotype was observed a handful of times. The rearrangement uses TRBV7-6 and TRBJ2-7; 9 bases align to TRBD1. V shed 5 bases and J 3 bases; nucleotides not matched to a gene: 2. Germline V gene sequence: CDR1 SGHVS, CDR2 FNYEAQ. The CDR3 contains 13 residues. The CDR3 region is CASSKGQGYEQYF. The CDR3 bases are TGTGCCAGCAGCAAGGGACAGGGCTACGAGCAGTACTTC.

The V gene is TRBV3-1, the J gene TRBJ2-1, with D possibly being TRBD2 (5 bases). V lost 1 base, J lost 0 bases, and 10 bases lay in between. Per germline, CDR1 LGHDT and CDR2 YNNKEL (reference sequence). This CDR3 has 16 residues. In nucleotides, the CDR3 is TGTGCCAGCAGCCAAGGTGACTATAGCTCCTACAATGAGCAGTTCTTC. Protein product: CASSQGDYSSYNEQFF.

The rearrangement uses TRBV12-3 or TRBV12-4 and TRBJ2-1, with D hard to call. Trimming took 1 base from V and 3 from J, leaving 13 bases between them. The CDR3 has 16 amino acids. The CDR3 DNA is TGTGCCAGCAGTTTAGGAATAGCCACCGTCTACAATGAGCAGTTCTTC. Encoded protein: CASSLGIATVYNEQFF.

The chain is built from TRBV7-8 and TRBJ2-1; TRBD1 might be the D (5 bases). Trimming took off 3 bases at V and 9 bases at J, with 9 bases between the two ends. Germline loops: CDR1 SGHVS, CDR2 FQNEAQ. The CDR3 totals 12 residues. For the CDR3, the DNA is TGTGCCAGCAGCTTTGGAGACAGTGAGCAGTTCTTC. Its protein is CASSFGDSEQFF.

The chain has TRBV29-1 and TRBJ2-7; maybe TRBD1 (6 bases). V dropped 4 bases and J dropped 3 bases, with 16 bases sitting between them. This CDR3 contains 14 residues. The germline V gene has CDR1 SQVTM and CDR2 ANQGSEA. The CDR3 sequence is CSVAPGQGNYEQYF. For the CDR3, the DNA is TGCAGCGTTGCGCCCGGGCAGGGGAACTACGAGCAGTACTTC.

This clonotype came up many times. The V and J genes are TRBV12-3 or TRBV12-4 and TRBJ2-1; possibly TRBD2 for D (5 bases). The CDR3 sequence is 15 residues long. V lost 4 bases and J lost 6, with 16 bases in between. CDR3 in amino acids: CASSSQRSIFNEQFF. CDR3 DNA: TGTGCCAGCAGTTCGCAGCGGTCGATTTTCAATGAGCAGTTCTTC.

There are a few counts of this clonotype. The V and J genes are TRBV12-3 or TRBV12-4 and TRBJ2-1; D call uncertain. The CDR3 has 13 residues. Trimming removed 5 bases from V and 7 bases from J, with 12 bases in between. The CDR3 DNA reads TGTGCCAGCAGTCAGGAGTTTTCAAATGAGCAGTTCTTC. Amino acids: CASSQEFSNEQFF.

There are many counts of this clonotype. This chain joins TRBV20-1 and TRBJ2-7; 10 bases map to TRBD2. The germline CDR1 and CDR2 sequences are DFQATT and SNEGSKA (reference sequence). This CDR3 spans 14 amino acids. With 4 bases clipped from V and 0 bases from J, the junction kept 3 bases outside the gene matches. The CDR3 nucleotides read TGCAGTGCTACACCTAGCGGGAGCTCCTACGAGCAGTACTTC. Protein product: CSATPSGSSYEQYF.

The rearrangement uses TRBV7-9 and TRBJ1-1; tentatively, D is TRBD1 (5 bases). CDR1 and CDR2 (germline): SEHNR, FQNEAQ (reference sequence). The V end was cut by 3 bases, the J end by 6 bases, with 17 bases between. CDR3 length: 15 residues. The CDR3 coding sequence is TGTGCCAGCAGCTTTAAGGCACAGGAGAATGCTGAAGCTTTCTTT. As protein: CASSFKAQENAEAFF.